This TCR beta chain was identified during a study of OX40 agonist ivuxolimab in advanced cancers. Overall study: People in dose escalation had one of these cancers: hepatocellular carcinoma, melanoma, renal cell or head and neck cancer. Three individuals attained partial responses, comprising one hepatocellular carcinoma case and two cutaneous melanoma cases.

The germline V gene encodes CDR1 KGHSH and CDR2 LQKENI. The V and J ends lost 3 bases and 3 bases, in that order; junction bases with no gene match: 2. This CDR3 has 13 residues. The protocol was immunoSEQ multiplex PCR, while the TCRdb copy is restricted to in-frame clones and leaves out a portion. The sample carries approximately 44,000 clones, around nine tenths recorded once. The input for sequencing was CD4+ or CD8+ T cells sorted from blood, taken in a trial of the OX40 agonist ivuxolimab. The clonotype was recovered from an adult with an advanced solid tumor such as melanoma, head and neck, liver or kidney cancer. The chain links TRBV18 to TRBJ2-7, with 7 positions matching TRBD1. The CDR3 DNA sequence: TGTGCCAGCTCACCTCGGGACAGCTACGAGCAGTACTTC. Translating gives CASSPRDSYEQYF.